This T cell receptor beta chain originates from a study of T-cell memory formation after mild COVID-19. Turning to the study itself: Largely, TCR clusters stayed within a single donor.

Comment on this clonotype: Its target is unknown.

MiXCR, run by TCRdb on the 5' RACE reads, gives a single entry per CDR3 protein. Of 200,000 to 300,000 distinct CDR3 sequences in the sample, 16% were seen once. Notes on the study in general: A second wave expanding day 15 to 37 was CD4+-biased; contracting clones were balanced. What remained unconfirmed was the SARS-CoV-2 specificity of second-wave clones peaking on day 37. Researchers found some responding clones in pre-infection memory, a sign that cross-reactive memory joined.

This CDR3 has 15 residues. Trimming pared 3 bases from V and 2 bases from J, leaving 13 bases between. From germline, CDR1 is SGHTA and CDR2 FQGTGA. The chain employs TRBV7-3 and TRBJ2-5; possibly TRBD2 for D (6 bases). The origin of this receptor is a man aged 18 to 30 who had mild COVID-19 (a few samples of this study predate the infection). Cell type and time point are not known. What was sequenced was PBMCs or a T cell subset sorted from them (not recorded which). The CDR3 is CASSLLGGEQETQYF. Written as DNA, the CDR3 is TGTGCCAGCAGCTTGCTGGGGGGAGAGCAAGAGACCCAGTACTTC.